Below, 26 T cell receptor beta chains from the same sample are listed, as sequenced in a study of blood T cell repertoires in COVID-19. The method was immunoSEQ multiplex PCR; TCRdb's version includes in-frame clones alone and lacks a portion of them. Among 88,000 or so clones listed, 70% to 90% were seen once. Source material: peripheral blood. These receptors were obtained from a man aged 60 to 75 with acute or convalescent COVID-19.

This clone was seen only a few times. This sequence joins TRBV28 and TRBJ1-1; 7 bases match TRBD1. Trimming took 5 bases from V and 5 from J; bases not matched to a gene: 23. The V gene's germline CDR1 is MDHEN and CDR2 SYDVKM. This CDR3 is built from 19 residues. CDR3 DNA: TGTGCCAGCAGTCCTCCCTACGCGCTCAGGGGGGTCTCGAGAACTGAAGCTTTCTTT. This codes for CASSPPYALRGVSRTEAFF.

V usage is TRBV10-3 and J usage is TRBJ2-7; 12 bases match TRBD2. Germline lookup yields CDR1 ENHRY and CDR2 SYGVKD. Trimming at V came to 6 bases and at J to 2 bases, leaving 11 bases not matched to a gene. The CDR3 is 17 residues long. CDR3 region: CAISPRTSGATPYEQYF. In DNA form, the CDR3 reads TGTGCCATCAGCCCAAGGACTAGCGGGGCAACTCCCTACGAGCAGTACTTC.

V gene TRBV27 combines with J gene TRBJ2-3; D not certain. Germline lookup yields CDR1 MNHEY and CDR2 SMNVEV (reference sequence). The V end was cut by 2 bases, the J end by 2 bases, with 8 bases between. This CDR3 is built from 14 residues. The CDR3 bases are TGTGCCAGCAGTTTAATCTCCTTCACAGATACGCAGTATTTT. Translating gives CASSLISFTDTQYF.

The CDR3: CASTPDRVLGYTF. CDR3 nucleotide sequence: TGTGCCAGTACCCCGGACAGGGTCCTCGGCTACACCTTC. The gene calls are TRBV19 and TRBJ1-2; TRBD1 matches 8 bases. Per germline, CDR1 LNHDA and CDR2 SQIVND (reference sequence). With 7 bases clipped from V and 8 bases from J, the junction kept 9 bases outside the gene matches. The CDR3 is 13 amino acids.

The chain has TRBV5-8 and TRBJ2-1; D is possibly TRBD2 (6 bases). Trimming took 4 bases from V and 4 from J, leaving 15 bases between them. The CDR3 extends over 15 amino acids. Germline-derived CDR1 and CDR2 are SGHTS and YDEGEE. Here the CDR3 reads CASSQYPGGYNEQFF. In DNA, the CDR3 is TGTGCCAGCAGCCAGTACCCTGGGGGGTACAATGAGCAGTTCTTC.

The chain couples TRBV2 to TRBJ2-4, with D possibly being TRBD2 (5 bases). This CDR3 region has 15 residues. Looked up from germline, CDR1 is SNHLY and CDR2 is FYNNEI. Trimming left V 3 bases short and J 4 bases short, with 13 bases between. CDR3 DNA: TGTGCCAGCAGTGAGGAGGCGCGAAATAAAAACATTCAGTACTTC. It encodes CASSEEARNKNIQYF.

This chain connects TRBV2 to TRBJ2-2; unclear D gene. Germline values: CDR1 SNHLY, CDR2 FYNNEI. CDR3 length: 14 residues. V was cut by 4 bases and J by 6 bases, with 12 bases left in between. DNA for the CDR3: TGTGCCAGCAGTGCTACGAACCCGGCCGGGGAGCTGTTTTTT. This sequence encodes CASSATNPAGELFF.

The V and J genes are TRBV10-3 and TRBJ2-3, with D possibly matching TRBD2 (6 bases). Germline CDR1 ENHRY, CDR2 SYGVKD. V lost 11 bases and J 1 base, leaving 13 bases between the germline ends. The CDR3 runs 13 residues. This CDR3 reads CAVLGGGTDTQYF. The CDR3 coding sequence is TGTGCCGTCCTAGGCGGGGGCACAGATACGCAGTATTTT.

The sample holds one count of this clone. The gene calls are TRBV6-2 or TRBV6-3 and TRBJ2-1; the D gene is possibly TRBD2 (7 bases). Germline CDR1 MNHEY, CDR2 SVGEGT. Trimming took 0 bases from V and 12 from J, leaving 18 bases between them. The CDR3 contains 15 residues. Here the CDR3 DNA reads TGTGCCAGCAGTTACTCAGCGGGATCCCCCAGGGGGCAGTTCTTC. It yields the protein CASSYSAGSPRGQFF.

The gene calls are TRBV2 and TRBJ1-3, with no clear D. CDR3 length: 15 residues. CDR1 and CDR2 (germline): SNHLY, FYNNEI. Trimming stripped 4 bases from V and 4 bases from J, with 14 bases between. CDR3 sequence: CASSVSSPRGNTIYF. For the CDR3, the DNA is TGTGCCAGCAGTGTCTCCTCCCCTCGGGGAAACACCATATATTTT.

CDR3 protein: CASSYSGQASGYTF. Here the CDR3 DNA reads TGTGCCAGCAGTTACTCGGGGCAGGCCAGCGGCTACACCTTC. This chain connects TRBV6-2 or TRBV6-3 to TRBJ1-2; D perhaps matches TRBD1 (5 bases). The V and J ends lost 0 bases and 8 bases respectively, with 13 bases between them. The germline V gene has CDR1 MNHEY and CDR2 SVGEGT. CDR3 size: 14 residues.

The rearrangement links TRBV14 to TRBJ1-6; D ambiguous. Germline CDR1 SGHDN, CDR2 FVKESK. The CDR3 spans 14 residues. Trimming took 1 base from V and 8 from J, leaving 9 bases between them. The CDR3 spells CASSQVRRDSPLHF. DNA for the CDR3: TGTGCCAGCAGCCAAGTTCGGCGGGATTCACCCCTCCACTTT.

This clone has a handful of counts. The chain links TRBV9 to TRBJ2-7, with TRBD1 matching 11 bases. The V gene end was trimmed by 4 bases and the J gene end by 3 bases; junction bases not matched to a gene: 9. The germline CDR1 and CDR2 sequences are SGDLS and YYNGEE. The CDR3 length is 16 residues. The CDR3 region is CASSPPLGTGGYEQYF. As DNA, the CDR3 is TGTGCCAGCAGCCCCCCTCTCGGGACAGGGGGCTACGAGCAGTACTTC.

This chain connects TRBV5-1 to TRBJ1-1, with 8 bases identical to TRBD1. The germline V gene encodes CDR1 SGHRS and CDR2 YFSETQ. The junction had 5 bases not matched to a gene; V was cut back by 0 bases and J by 1 base. The CDR3 consists of 16 residues. CDR3 sequence: CASSLEGTGANTEAFF. In DNA, the CDR3 is TGCGCCAGCAGCTTGGAGGGGACAGGCGCGAACACTGAAGCTTTCTTT.

Note on this clone: The identical CDR3 is also encoded by other nucleotide sequences in the sample. The gene calls are TRBV30 and TRBJ1-1; 7 positions match TRBD1. Trimming removed 3 bases from V and 0 bases from J; junction bases left unmatched: 1. The CDR3 totals 13 residues. Germline V gene data show CDR1 as GTSNPN and CDR2 as SVGIG (reference sequence). CDR3 sequence reads: CAWRGQLNTEAFF. As DNA, the CDR3 is TGTGCCTGGAGGGGACAGCTGAACACTGAAGCTTTCTTT.

The chain is built from TRBV2 and TRBJ1-1; D is uncertain. The V gene's germline CDR1 is SNHLY and CDR2 FYNNEI. The CDR3 is 14 residues long. The V gene lost 10 bases and the J gene lost 3 bases, with 18 bases spanning the gap. The CDR3 loop reads CATKKTFLYTEAFF. For the CDR3, the DNA is TGTGCCACGAAGAAGACATTTTTGTACACTGAAGCTTTCTTT.

This rearrangement joins TRBV20-1 to TRBJ1-4, with D hard to call. The germline V gene encodes CDR1 DFQATT and CDR2 SNEGSKA (reference sequence). This CDR3 region has 12 residues. With 3 bases removed from V and 12 bases from J, the gap between germline ends came to 14 bases. The CDR3 DNA follows: TGCAGTGCTAGTTTCGACCCGGAGGAACTGTTTTTT. This sequence encodes CSASFDPEELFF.

J is TRBJ2-7 and V is TRBV19; D remains unclear. V lost 3 bases, J lost 2 bases, and 5 bases lay in between. In germline, CDR1 is LNHDA, CDR2 SQIVND (reference sequence). This CDR3 is 12 amino acids long. CDR3 loop: CASSMGPYEQYF. The DNA for the CDR3 is TGTGCCAGTAGTATGGGCCCCTACGAGCAGTACTTC.

The chain combines TRBV29-1 with TRBJ2-1; the D is unclear. V lost 6 bases, J lost 4 bases, and 4 bases lay in between. The CDR3 extends over 10 amino acids. Germline V gene sequence: CDR1 SQVTM, CDR2 ANQGSEA. In DNA form, the CDR3 reads TGCAGCGTGACATACAATGAGCAGTTCTTC. Its translation: CSVTYNEQFF.

V is TRBV4-2 and J is TRBJ2-2; D ambiguous. The CDR3 sequence is 14 residues long. Germline loops: CDR1 LGHNA, CDR2 YNFKEQ. Trimming stripped 0 bases from V and 1 base from J, with 3 bases between. CDR3 sequence: CASSQDQNTGELFF. For the CDR3, the DNA is TGTGCCAGCAGCCAAGATCAGAACACCGGGGAGCTGTTTTTT.

V gene TRBV12-5 combines with J gene TRBJ1-1, with TRBD1 as a possible D gene (5 bases). Trimming cost V 5 bases and J 0 bases, with 22 bases left between them. The germline gives CDR1 LGHNT, CDR2 FRNRAP. The CDR3 is 18 residues long. This chain's CDR3 is CASGRKNTGKDMNTEAFF. Here the CDR3 DNA reads TGTGCTAGTGGTAGAAAGAATACAGGAAAGGATATGAACACTGAAGCTTTCTTT.

The V call is TRBV3-1 (or the pseudogene TRBV3-2), the J call TRBJ2-7; no clear D gene. Between the trimmed V and J ends, which lost 4 bases and 5 bases, there was a span of 12 bases. This CDR3 spans 13 amino acids. Germline V gene lookup returns CDR1 LGHDT and CDR2 YNNKEL (reference sequence). CDR3 in amino acids: CASSLPPGHEQYF. DNA of the CDR3: TGTGCCAGCAGCCTACCCCCAGGCCACGAGCAGTACTTC.

The chain has TRBV5-1 and TRBJ2-3; 14 bases agree with TRBD2. Germline CDR1 and CDR2: SGHRS and YFSETQ. CDR3 length: 19 amino acids. J lost 4 bases, V lost 1 base, and 11 bases had no gene match. Here the CDR3 DNA reads TGCGCCAGCAGCTTGACTCGGAGACTAGCGGGAGGGACCCCAGATACGCAGTATTTT. This encodes CASSLTRRLAGGTPDTQYF.

V and J are TRBV11-2 and TRBJ2-3, with D possibly being TRBD2 (5 bases). The CDR3 contains 13 residues. The V end was cut by 5 bases, the J end by 4 bases, with 10 bases between. The V gene's germline CDR1 is SGHAT and CDR2 FQNNGV. CDR3 in DNA: TGTGCCAGCAGCCGCAGCGGCCCAGATACGCAGTATTTT. Amino acids: CASSRSGPDTQYF.

The rearrangement uses TRBV7-2 and TRBJ1-2; weak D call: TRBD1 (6 bases). V lost 4 bases to trimming and J lost 9 bases, with 18 bases between them. This CDR3 contains 14 residues. Germline CDR1 reads SGHTA; CDR2 reads FQGNSA. The CDR3 DNA is TGTGCCAGCAGCTCTGAGACAGGCCTGGTGAGCTACACCTTC. It encodes CASSSETGLVSYTF.

The sample holds many counts of this clone. The chain has TRBV7-6 and TRBJ1-6; D uncertain. In germline, CDR1 is SGHVS, CDR2 FNYEAQ. V lost 8 bases to trimming and J lost 11 bases, with 22 bases between them. The CDR3 sequence is 15 residues long. The CDR3 coding sequence is TGTGCCAGCGGACCCCGAAGAGAGGGAGGGACACCCCTCCACTTT. Protein product: CASGPRREGGTPLHF.